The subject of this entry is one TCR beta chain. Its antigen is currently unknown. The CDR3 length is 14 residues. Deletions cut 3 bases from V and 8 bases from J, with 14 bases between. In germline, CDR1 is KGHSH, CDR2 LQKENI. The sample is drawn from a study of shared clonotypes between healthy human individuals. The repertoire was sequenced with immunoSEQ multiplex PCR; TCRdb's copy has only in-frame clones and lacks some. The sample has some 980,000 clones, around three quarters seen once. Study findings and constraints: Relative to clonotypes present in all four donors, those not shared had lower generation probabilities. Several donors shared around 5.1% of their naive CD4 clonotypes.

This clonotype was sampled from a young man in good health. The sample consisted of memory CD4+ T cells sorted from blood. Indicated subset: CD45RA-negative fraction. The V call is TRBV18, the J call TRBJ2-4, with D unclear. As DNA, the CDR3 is TGTGCCAGCTCACCGCAGCCCGCCGTAGACATTCAGTACTTC. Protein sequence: CASSPQPAVDIQYF.